This T cell receptor (beta chain) derives from a study of T cell responses to AZD1222 COVID-19 vaccine (dated by TCRdb to about 2021). Regarding the study in general: TCR sequencing was performed for over 230 trial participants, of whom roughly 200 were given two doses of AZD1222 and around 26 were given two doses of MenACWY control vaccine. Trial participants were enrolled by age into 18-55, 56-69 and 70-plus year subgroups, with about 150, 28 and 57 TCR-sequenced participants respectively.

Including cysteine and phenylalanine, the CDR3 has 16 amino acids. Left in the record is the CDR3 DNA by itself, 48 bases read in frame from the first base. Reading the germline V gene (reference sequence) gives CDR1 LGHDT and CDR2 YNNKEL. V lost 6 bases and J lost 2 bases, and the count of bases not matched to a germline gene is 8. On this clone: Its antigen target is currently unknown. Base qualities were left out, and no much larger clone turns up one base away.

According to the study, the label for this sample's time point signals: about 28 days (+/-7) after the second vaccine dose. AZD1222 recipients with second doses at about 4 weeks or about 12 weeks were pooled, because spike-specific TCR depth and breadth did not differ between schedules. The vaccinee samples were drawn from two UK trials, COV001 and COV002, one of which was a single-blind randomized controlled phase 2/3 trial testing AZD1222 (ChAdOx1 nCoV-19) in healthy adults. Trial participant PBMC samples were collected at day 0 and day 28 after the second dose for TCRbeta chain sequencing. The CDR3 regions of human TCRbeta chains were analyzed by immunosequencing. Under the source paper's analysis protocol: TCRs in the repertoires were matched against a reference library of SARS-CoV-2-specific TCRs that had been generated with the MIRA antigen-specificity platform. Breadth meant the fraction of unique TCRs that were SARS-CoV-2-associated, whereas depth meant the fraction of total T cells that were SARS-CoV-2-associated. Using the MIRA data, every spike-specific TCR was mapped to the spike region that the TCR reacted to and assigned to either a CD4 or a CD8 class. Log10-transformed breadth and depth values were compared by one-way ANOVA with Sidak's multiple comparisons tests. TCRdb carries this immuneACCESS record with in-frame sequences only. Its versions omit some clonotypes, under half of them owing to an unresolved V gene in the studies checked, with the rest unexplained. That table furnishes V, J and clone size, whereas the DNA furnished D and trimming. This sample lists 150,000 to 160,000 clones; roughly 90% were detected once. The top ten clonotypes cover roughly 1.6% of the sample.

What the authors observed across the whole study: The whole spike protein was spanned by vaccine-associated CD4 TCRs, and dominant responses were seen in regions 160-218 and 743-854. Nearly half of unique spike-specific TCRs reportedly recognized epitopes outside regions mutated in the B.1.351 and B.1.1.7 variants. Only five to seven AZD1222 recipients were SARS-CoV-2 seropositive at baseline, limiting conclusions about previously exposed vaccinees. The 56-69-year group was small, and its depth increase did not reach significance, likely because of low power. Spike-specific TCR breadth and depth rose significantly after two AZD1222 doses compared with day 0 and with MenACWY recipients. Because no day 14 peak-response samples were available, the repertoires could be characterized only after the peak T cell response. Participants were mostly white British, with more females than males. The authors suggested clonal diversity may have been underestimated.

The sequence joins TRBV3-1 (or the pseudogene TRBV3-2) to TRBJ2-1, and TRBD1 aligns with 9 junction nucleotides. The source of this sequence is an adult who received the AZD1222 COVID-19 vaccine. Sequencing was performed on peripheral blood, taken 28 days after the second AZD1222 dose. The CDR3 corresponds to CASSLVDRGPYNEQFF. The DNA is TGTGCCAGCAGTCTCGTGGACAGGGGCCCCTACAATGAGCAGTTCTTC.